This TCR beta chain appears in the sequencing data of a study of blood T cell repertoires in COVID-19. Study as a whole: Sites across the United States, Italy and Spain contributed samples from acute and convalescent COVID-19.

This clone has a single count. Profiling relied on immunoSEQ multiplex PCR, and the TCRdb table lists in-frame clones only, not all of them. The table has approximately 320,000 clones, approximately 88% seen once. The CDR3 is made up of 16 amino acids. V lost 3 bases, J lost 3 bases, and 4 bases stayed unmatched. Germline CDR1 reads KGHSH; CDR2 reads LQKENI. The rearrangement joins TRBV18 to TRBJ2-7, with 14 bases fitting TRBD2. This TCR came from a woman between 18 and 29 years old who had recovered from COVID-19. The sample comprised PBMCs or T cells enriched from blood (not recorded which). The DNA of the CDR3 is TGTGCCAGCTCACCCCGGACTAGCGGGGGGTTCTACGAGCAGTACTTC. It translates to CASSPRTSGGFYEQYF.